Following are 13 T cell receptor beta chains from one sample sequenced in a study of blood T cell repertoires in COVID-19. Assay: immunoSEQ multiplex PCR; the TCRdb copy retains only in-frame clones and omits some. The profile shows roughly 150,000 clones, 70% to 90% of them singletons. Sequenced: PBMCs or T cells enriched from blood (not recorded which). These receptors were collected from a man aged 35 to 55 who had recovered from COVID-19.

The rearrangement links TRBV5-4 to TRBJ1-1; TRBD1 might be the D (5 bases). Germline values: CDR1 SGHNT, CDR2 YYREEE (reference sequence). This CDR3 is built from 13 residues. Deletions cut 4 bases from V and 6 bases from J, with 13 bases between. The CDR3 reads CASSPQGRPEAFF. In nucleotides, the CDR3 is TGTGCCAGCAGCCCTCAGGGTAGGCCTGAAGCTTTCTTT.

The rearrangement links TRBV7-3 to TRBJ2-5; 9 nucleotides match TRBD2. Germline trimming cut 6 bases from V and 1 base from J; bases unmatched to any gene: 9. This CDR3 spans 16 amino acids. Germline values: CDR1 SGHTA, CDR2 FQGTGA. CDR3 region: CASSKAGGISQETQYF. Here the CDR3 DNA reads TGTGCCAGCAGTAAAGCGGGGGGCATATCCCAAGAGACCCAGTACTTC.

The chain uses TRBV7-2 and TRBJ2-1; 9 nucleotides align to TRBD2. With V trimmed by 1 base and J by 6 bases, 7 bases remained unmatched. This CDR3 has 16 residues. Per germline, CDR1 SGHTA and CDR2 FQGNSA. The CDR3 DNA is TGTGCCAGCAGCTTAGGCGGGCGGGGGGGCCTCAATGAGCAGTTCTTC. Translated: CASSLGGRGGLNEQFF. Supplemented by reference TRBV7-2 and TRBJ2-1, the full variable domain reads GAGVSQSPSNKVTEKGKDVELRCDPISGHTALYWYRQSLGQGLEFLIYFQGNSAPDKSGLPSDRFSAERTGGSVSTLTIQRTQQEDSAVYLCASSLGGRGGLNEQFFGPGTRLTVL.

The chain has TRBV19 and TRBJ1-5; 7 positions match TRBD1. J gave up 3 bases and V 6 bases, and 5 bases lay outside the gene matches. The CDR3 is 14 amino acids. Per the germline V gene, CDR1 is LNHDA and CDR2 is SQIVND (reference sequence). The CDR3 nucleotides are TGTGCCAGTAGGACGGGACAGTTCAATCAGCCCCAGCATTTT. This translates into CASRTGQFNQPQHF.

The chain recombines TRBV9 with TRBJ2-2, with a weak D call TRBD2 (6 bases). Germline CDR1 and CDR2: SGDLS and YYNGEE. The CDR3 length is 14 residues. V was clipped by 6 bases and J by 1 base, with 10 bases between them. The CDR3 loop is CASNRDWNTGELFF. In nucleotides, the CDR3 is TGTGCCAGCAACCGGGACTGGAACACCGGGGAGCTGTTTTTT. Filled out from reference TRBV9 and TRBJ2-2, the complete variable domain reads DSGVTQTPKHLITATGQRVTLRCSPRSGDLSVYWYQQSLDQGLQFLIQYYNGEERAKGNILERFSAQQFPDLHSELNLSSLELGDSALYFCASNRDWNTGELFFGEGSRLTVL.

The chain uses TRBV21-1 and TRBJ1-2. TRBV21-1 is deemed a pseudogene. The CDR3 spans 12 residues. The CDR3 loop reads CASSKERYGYTF. CDR3 in DNA: TGTGCCAGCAGCAAGGAGCGCTATGGCTACACCTTC.

The chain links TRBV7-9 to TRBJ1-2; D remains unclear. The CDR3 has 12 amino acids. Trimming removed 5 bases from V and 8 bases from J, with 12 bases in between. Germline V CDR1 and CDR2: SEHNR, FQNEAQ (reference sequence). CDR3 coding DNA: TGTGCCAGCAGCCCCCCGGCGGAGGGCTACACCTTC. It translates to CASSPPAEGYTF.

The chain joins TRBV19 to TRBJ1-5; 11 bases map to TRBD1. The CDR3 is 15 amino acids. With V trimmed by 5 bases and J by 5 bases, 5 bases remained unmatched. The germline V gene encodes CDR1 LNHDA and CDR2 SQIVND (reference sequence). The CDR3: CASSVGQGGHQPQHF. CDR3 in DNA: TGTGCCAGTAGTGTGGGACAGGGGGGTCATCAGCCCCAGCATTTT.

The V gene is TRBV7-8, the J gene TRBJ1-4; 7 bases map to TRBD1. With 3 bases clipped from V and 4 bases from J, the junction kept 2 bases outside the gene matches. The CDR3 is 14 amino acids. Germline-derived CDR1 and CDR2 are SGHVS and FQNEAQ. The CDR3 region has the DNA TGTGCCAGCAGCTTCCGGGACAGTAATGAAAAACTGTTTTTT. Protein: CASSFRDSNEKLFF.

V and J are TRBV11-1 and TRBJ1-2; D is unclear. Germline CDR1 and CDR2: SGHAT and FQDESV (reference sequence). V was pared by 5 bases and J by 7 bases, with 11 bases between. This CDR3 is 12 amino acids long. CDR3 sequence: CASSPRTGGYTF. Written as DNA, the CDR3 is TGTGCCAGCAGCCCCCGCACGGGTGGCTACACCTTC. Together with reference TRBV11-1 and TRBJ1-2, the CDR3 gives the full variable domain: EAEVAQSPRYKITEKSQAVAFWCDPISGHATLYWYRQILGQGPELLVQFQDESVVDDSQLPKDRFSAERLKGVDSTLKIQPAELGDSAMYLCASSPRTGGYTFGSGTRLTVV.

V is TRBV7-3 and J is TRBJ1-2; D unresolved. The CDR3 runs to 14 residues. Germline CDR1 and CDR2: SGHTA and FQGTGA. V lost 1 base to trimming and J lost 4 bases, with 10 bases between them. The CDR3 sequence: CASSLSPGGYGYTF. CDR3 DNA sequence: TGTGCCAGCAGCTTAAGTCCCGGAGGCTATGGCTACACCTTC.

The V gene is TRBV3-1 (or the pseudogene TRBV3-2), the J gene TRBJ1-1, with D hard to call. V gave up 2 bases and J gave up 11 bases, with 15 bases separating them. The germline V gene encodes CDR1 LGHDT and CDR2 YNNKEL (reference sequence). The CDR3 runs to 13 residues. The chain's CDR3 is CASSQQTPTVAFF. DNA of the CDR3: TGTGCCAGCAGCCAACAGACACCCACCGTGGCTTTCTTT.

This rearrangement joins TRBV30 to TRBJ1-2; the D is unclear. Germline-derived CDR1 and CDR2 are GTSNPN and SVGIG (reference sequence). V lost 1 base and J 6 bases, leaving 12 bases between the germline ends. The length of the CDR3 is 13 residues. The CDR3 spells CAWSELGRDGYTF. CDR3 bases: TGTGCCTGGAGTGAACTAGGGAGGGATGGCTACACCTTC. Drawing the rest from reference TRBV30 and TRBJ1-2, the complete variable domain is SQTIHQWPATLVQPVGSPLSLECTVEGTSNPNLYWYRQAAGRGLQLLFYSVGIGQISSEVPQNLSASRPQDRQFILSSKKLLLSDSGFYLCAWSELGRDGYTFGSGTRLTVV.